This record covers a single TCR beta chain. Its antigen is still unknown. The data derive from a study of shared clonotypes between healthy human individuals. Adult donors, all healthy and HIV-negative, had no recent acute infections or vaccinations. Overall study results and limits: Among a few donors, roughly 5.4% of naive CD4 clonotypes were found in common.

The data were produced by immunoSEQ multiplex PCR, yet TCRdb's version contains in-frame clones alone and is incomplete. The sample shows 740,000 or so clones, 73% of them seen only once. V was trimmed by 6 bases and J by 6 bases, leaving 15 bases between them. Germline loops: CDR1 MNHNY, CDR2 SVGAGI (reference sequence). This CDR3 spans 13 amino acids. V and J are TRBV6-6 and TRBJ2-7, with D possibly matching TRBD1 (6 bases). Sequences were obtained from memory CD4+ T cells sorted from blood. Subset indicated: CD45RA-negative fraction. The clonotype comes from a woman between 25 and 40 years old in good health. CDR3 in DNA: TGTGCCAGCAGCACGGGGACAATAACCGAGCAGTACTTC. It is translated as CASSTGTITEQYF.